These 13 T cell receptor beta chains originate from one sample sequenced in a study of memory CD4+ T cells and cytomegalovirus serostatus. Data came from immunoSEQ multiplex PCR; TCRdb stores just in-frame clones and leaves some out. The table lists around 61,000 clones, 82% of them singletons. Single viable CD3+CD4+CD8-CD45RO+ cells were sorted as the memory CD4+ T cells. Sequencing was performed on memory CD4+ T cells from blood. The receptors originated from an adult in good health and CMV-seronegative.

V gene TRBV28 combines with J gene TRBJ2-7, with D possibly called TRBD1 or TRBD2 (6 bases each). The V gene lost 2 bases and the J gene lost 1 base, with 12 bases spanning the gap. Germline loops: CDR1 MDHEN, CDR2 SYDVKM. The CDR3 contains 15 residues. The CDR3 region has the DNA TGTGCCAGCAGTTTAGGGGCGGGACAATCCTACGAGCAGTACTTC. The encoded protein is CASSLGAGQSYEQYF. Variable domain in full (rest from reference TRBV28 and TRBJ2-7): DVKVTQSSRYLVKRTGEKVFLECVQDMDHENMFWYRQDPGLGLRLIYFSYDVKMKEKGDIPEGYSVSREKKERFSLILESASTNQTSMYLCASSLGAGQSYEQYFGPGTRLTVT.

The rearrangement links TRBV19 to TRBJ1-6, with D hard to call. The CDR3 is made up of 14 amino acids. Germline assignment: CDR1 LNHDA and CDR2 SQIVND (reference sequence). Trimming stripped 3 bases from V and 8 bases from J, with 11 bases between. This CDR3 is CASSIPTEHSPLHF. The CDR3 nucleotides are TGTGCCAGTAGTATTCCCACCGAACATTCACCCCTCCACTTT. The full variable domain, its missing parts supplied by reference TRBV19 and TRBJ1-6, is DGGITQSPKYLFRKEGQNVTLSCEQNLNHDAMYWYRQDPGQGLRLIYYSQIVNDFQKGDIAEGYSVSREKKESFPLTVTSAQKNPTAFYLCASSIPTEHSPLHFGNGTRLTVT.

The gene calls are TRBV5-6 and TRBJ1-4, with no clear D. V was trimmed by 2 bases and J by 0 bases, leaving 8 bases between them. The germline gives CDR1 SGHDT, CDR2 YYEEEE. CDR3 size: 15 residues. The CDR3 DNA sequence: TGTGCCAGCAGCTTTCGTGGTGCAACTAATGAAAAACTGTTTTTT. The encoded protein is CASSFRGATNEKLFF.

The chain joins TRBV25-1 to TRBJ1-2, with D perhaps TRBD1 (5 bases). This CDR3 has 13 amino acids. V lost 1 base to trimming and J lost 6 bases, with 9 bases between them. The germline CDR1 and CDR2 sequences are MGHDK and SYGVNS. The CDR3 DNA reads as TGTGCCAGCAGTGAATGGCAGGGTAATGGCTACACCTTC. Its translation is CASSEWQGNGYTF.

This clone was seen a few times. V and J are TRBV6-5 and TRBJ1-1, with unresolved D. This CDR3 has 13 residues. Per the germline V gene, CDR1 is MNHEY and CDR2 is SVGAGI. The V gene lost 2 bases and the J gene lost 11 bases, with 15 bases spanning the gap. The CDR3 reads CASSYRTPPGAFF. CDR3 DNA sequence: TGTGCCAGCAGTTACCGCACTCCTCCCGGGGCTTTCTTT.

The chain employs TRBV30 and TRBJ1-6; 9 bases line up with TRBD1. V trimming: 5 bases; J trimming: 8 bases; junction bases outside the gene matches: 4. The CDR3 spans 13 residues. CDR1 is GTSNPN and CDR2 is SVGIG in the germline V gene (reference sequence). The DNA of the CDR3 is TGTGCCTGGGGCCGGGACAGGGATTCACCCCTCCACTTT. Amino acids: CAWGRDRDSPLHF.

The J gene is TRBJ1-5, the V gene TRBV9; 7 nucleotides align to TRBD1. Unmatched junction bases numbered 6, after V lost 2 bases and J lost 7 bases. This CDR3 spans 14 amino acids. Germline V CDR1 and CDR2: SGDLS, YYNGEE. Here the CDR3 DNA reads TGTGCCAGCAGCGTCGGACAGGACGGACAGCCCCAGCATTTT. Translating gives CASSVGQDGQPQHF.

This clone was seen only once. This sequence joins TRBV2 and TRBJ1-1; 7 bases match TRBD1. CDR3 length: 12 amino acids. CDR1 is SNHLY, CDR2 FYNNEI, per germline. The V gene end was trimmed by 7 bases and the J gene end by 3 bases; junction bases not matched to a gene: 2. Written as DNA, the CDR3 is TGTGCCAGCACGGGACAGCACACTGAAGCTTTCTTT. Translating it yields CASTGQHTEAFF.

V usage is TRBV5-5 and J usage is TRBJ2-5, with D hard to call. The length of the CDR3 is 13 residues. Trimming removed 1 base from V and 2 bases from J, with 6 bases in between. Germline assignment: CDR1 SGHKS and CDR2 YYEKEE (reference sequence). This CDR3 is CASSLQPQETQYF. The CDR3, as DNA: TGTGCCAGCAGCTTGCAGCCTCAAGAGACCCAGTACTTC.

The chain links TRBV2 to TRBJ1-4; D is possibly TRBD1 (5 bases). CDR1 is SNHLY and CDR2 is FYNNEI in the germline V gene. There are 15 residues in the CDR3. The V end lost 6 bases, the J end lost 4 bases, and 15 bases lay between the germline ends. CDR3 DNA: TGTGCCAGCAGGACCGTGGGACTATTTAATGAAAAACTGTTTTTT. It is translated as CASRTVGLFNEKLFF.

The chain employs TRBV4-2 and TRBJ2-1; 10 bases align to TRBD2. The CDR3 loop spans 16 amino acids. Losses at the gene ends were 0 bases for V and 6 bases for J; bases not matched to a gene: 5. The V gene's germline CDR1 is LGHNA and CDR2 YNFKEQ. The CDR3 here is CASSQDIAGGLNEQFF. The DNA for the CDR3 is TGTGCCAGCAGCCAAGACATAGCGGGGGGCCTCAATGAGCAGTTCTTC.

The rearrangement links TRBV30 to TRBJ1-5, with 7 bases identical to TRBD1. The CDR3 totals 11 residues. CDR1 and CDR2 from the germline V gene are GTSNPN and SVGIG (reference sequence). V shed 7 bases and J 7 bases; nucleotides not matched to a gene: 4. The CDR3 DNA follows: TGTGCCTTTGGGACAGACCAGCCCCAGCATTTT. Its translation: CAFGTDQPQHF.

The V call is TRBV7-6, the J call TRBJ2-5; 10 bases map to TRBD1. With 5 bases clipped from V and 4 bases from J, the junction kept 7 bases outside the gene matches. There are 15 residues in the CDR3. Germline V gene lookup returns CDR1 SGHVS and CDR2 FNYEAQ. CDR3 residues: CASSPGQGFGETQYF. The CDR3 DNA reads TGTGCCAGCAGCCCGGGACAGGGGTTTGGAGAGACCCAGTACTTC.